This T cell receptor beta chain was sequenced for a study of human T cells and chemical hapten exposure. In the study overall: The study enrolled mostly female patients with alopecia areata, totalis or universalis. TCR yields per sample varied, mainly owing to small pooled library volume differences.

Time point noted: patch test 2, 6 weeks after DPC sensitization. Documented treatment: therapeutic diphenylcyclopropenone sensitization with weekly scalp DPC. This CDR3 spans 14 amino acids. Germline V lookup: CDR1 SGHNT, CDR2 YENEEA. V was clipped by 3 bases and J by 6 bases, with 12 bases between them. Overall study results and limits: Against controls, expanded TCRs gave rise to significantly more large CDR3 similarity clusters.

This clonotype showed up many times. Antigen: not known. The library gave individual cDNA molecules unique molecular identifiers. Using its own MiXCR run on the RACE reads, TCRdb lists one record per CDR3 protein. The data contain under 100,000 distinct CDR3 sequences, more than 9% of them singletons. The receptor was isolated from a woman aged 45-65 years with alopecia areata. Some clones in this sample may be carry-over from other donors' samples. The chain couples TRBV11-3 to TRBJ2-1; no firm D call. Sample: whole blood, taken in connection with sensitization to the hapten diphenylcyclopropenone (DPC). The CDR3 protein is CASSFQSGANEQFF. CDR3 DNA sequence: TGTGCCAGCAGCTTTCAGTCAGGAGCCAATGAGCAGTTCTTC.